This record concerns one T cell receptor beta chain sequence. It was with random hexamers that 0.5 to 1 ug RNA was reverse transcribed. The amplification used immunoSEQ multiplex PCR on TCR beta CDR3; it spanned 54 Vbeta and 13 Jbeta. TCRdb reprocessed the immunoSEQ multiplex PCR reads with MiXCR, giving one entry per CDR3 protein. The repertoire holds about 300,000 distinct CDR3 sequences, with 65% to 90% as singletons. This sample stems from a study of CD8 T cells in Susac syndrome. Sequencing of TCR beta was undertaken in CD8+ and CD4+ T cells derived from blood. The patients serving as multiple sclerosis controls were treatment-naive. They had stable or active relapsing-remitting disease and fulfilled revised McDonald criteria. Germline V CDR1 and CDR2: LNHDA, SQIVND (reference sequence). The CDR3 has 14 residues. Trimming stripped 6 bases from V and 1 base from J, with 12 bases between.

The sequenced sample consisted of CD8+ T cells from PBMCs. This sequence joins TRBV19 and TRBJ1-1; D gene unclear. This receptor was identified in a human donor with multiple sclerosis. The DNA of the CDR3 is TGTGCCAGTAGATATTTCTCCGGGAACACTGAAGCTTTCTTT. This encodes CASRYFSGNTEAFF. Complete variable domain (other parts from reference TRBV19 and TRBJ1-1): DGGITQSPKYLFRKEGQNVTLSCEQNLNHDAMYWYRQDPGQGLRLIYYSQIVNDFQKGDIAEGYSVSREKKESFPLTVTSAQKNPTAFYLCASRYFSGNTEAFFGQGTRLTVV.